This TCR beta chain is drawn from a study of OX40 agonist ivuxolimab in advanced cancers. For the study at large: Participants, 82.7% male, averaged around 64 years of age, ranging from roughly 23 to 80.

Clones were read by immunoSEQ multiplex PCR, and TCRdb kept only the in-frame ones, dropping some. The sample shows 79,000 or so clones, roughly 85% of them seen only once. V lost 3 bases, J lost 5 bases, and 10 bases stayed unmatched. CDR1 and CDR2 from the germline V gene are GTSNPN and SVGIG (reference sequence). The CDR3 length is 14 residues. This sample comprised CD4+ or CD8+ T cells sorted from blood, obtained in a trial of the OX40 agonist ivuxolimab. The chain combines TRBV30 with TRBJ2-7; TRBD1 agrees at 7 bases. The source of this sequence is an adult with an advanced solid tumor such as melanoma, head and neck, liver or kidney cancer. The CDR3 reads CAWSALTGPHEQYF. The DNA for the CDR3 is TGTGCCTGGAGCGCCCTGACAGGGCCCCACGAGCAGTACTTC.